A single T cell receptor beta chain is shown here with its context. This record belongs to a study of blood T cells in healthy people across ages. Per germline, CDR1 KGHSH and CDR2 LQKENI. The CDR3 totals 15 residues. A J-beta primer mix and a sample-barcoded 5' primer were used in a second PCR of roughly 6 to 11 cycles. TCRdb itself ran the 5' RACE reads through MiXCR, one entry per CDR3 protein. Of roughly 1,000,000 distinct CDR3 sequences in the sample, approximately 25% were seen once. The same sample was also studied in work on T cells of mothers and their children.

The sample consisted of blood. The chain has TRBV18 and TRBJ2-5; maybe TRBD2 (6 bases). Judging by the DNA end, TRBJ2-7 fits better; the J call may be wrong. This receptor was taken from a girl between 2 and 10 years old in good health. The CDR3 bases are TGTGCCAGCTCACCATCGGGACTCGGAGGGGTCGAGCAGTACTTC. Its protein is CASSPSGLGGVEQYF.